This passage covers 4 T cell receptor beta chains from one sample sequenced in a study of blood T cell repertoires in COVID-19. Data came from immunoSEQ multiplex PCR; TCRdb stores just in-frame clones and leaves some out. Of about 35,000 clones listed, 60% to 80% are singletons. The source material was peripheral blood. The receptors here all came from an elderly man with active or convalescent COVID-19.

V is TRBV12-1 and J is TRBJ2-5; the D call TRBD2 from the table was never checked on the DNA. TRBV12-1 is recorded as a pseudogene. The CDR3 extends over 16 amino acids. DNA for the CDR3: TGTGCCAGCAGCTTTGACGGGAGGACCTTTCAAGAGACCCAGTACTTC. Translated: CASSFDGRTFQETQYF.

The V and J genes are TRBV5-1 and TRBJ2-2; D possibly corresponds to TRBD2 (5 bases). Per germline, CDR1 SGHRS and CDR2 YFSETQ. Trimming stripped 4 bases from V and 7 bases from J, with 14 bases between. The CDR3 is 14 residues long. Written as DNA, the CDR3 is TGCGCCAGCAGCGACACTAGATTGATCGGGGAGCTGTTTTTT. The encoded protein is CASSDTRLIGELFF.

The genes are TRBV4-3 and TRBJ1-2, with 11 bases aligning to TRBD1. Germline V gene lookup returns CDR1 LGHNA and CDR2 YSLEER. The trim removed 0 bases at V and 7 bases at J, leaving 13 bases unmatched. The length of the CDR3 is 18 residues. The CDR3: CASSQESGQGAISGGYTF. As DNA, the CDR3 is TGCGCCAGCAGCCAAGAATCTGGACAGGGGGCGATCTCGGGTGGCTACACCTTC.

The chain couples TRBV28 to TRBJ2-6; TRBD2 is a possible D gene (5 bases). The V gene lost 3 bases and the J gene lost 0 bases, with 6 bases spanning the gap. Germline CDR1 MDHEN, CDR2 SYDVKM. The CDR3 has 15 amino acids. CDR3 protein: CASSFGGSGANVLTF. Here the CDR3 DNA reads TGTGCCAGCAGTTTCGGAGGCTCTGGGGCCAACGTCCTGACTTTC.